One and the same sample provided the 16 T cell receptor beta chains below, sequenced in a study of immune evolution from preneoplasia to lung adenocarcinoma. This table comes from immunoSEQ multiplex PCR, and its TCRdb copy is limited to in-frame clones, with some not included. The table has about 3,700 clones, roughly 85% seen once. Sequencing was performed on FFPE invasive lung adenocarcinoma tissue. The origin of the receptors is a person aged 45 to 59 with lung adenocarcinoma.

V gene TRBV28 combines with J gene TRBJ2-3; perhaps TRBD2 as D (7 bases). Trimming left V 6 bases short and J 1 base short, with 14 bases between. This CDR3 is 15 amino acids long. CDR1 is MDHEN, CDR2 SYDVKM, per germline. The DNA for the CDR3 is TGTGCCAGCAGCCCGCCCGGGGGGCGCACAGATACGCAGTATTTT. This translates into CASSPPGGRTDTQYF.

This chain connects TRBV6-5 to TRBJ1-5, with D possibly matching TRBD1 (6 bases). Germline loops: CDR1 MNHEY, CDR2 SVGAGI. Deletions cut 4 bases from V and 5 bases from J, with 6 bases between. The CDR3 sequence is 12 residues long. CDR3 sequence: CASSSGDQPQHF. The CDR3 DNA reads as TGTGCCAGCAGTTCAGGGGATCAGCCCCAGCATTTT.

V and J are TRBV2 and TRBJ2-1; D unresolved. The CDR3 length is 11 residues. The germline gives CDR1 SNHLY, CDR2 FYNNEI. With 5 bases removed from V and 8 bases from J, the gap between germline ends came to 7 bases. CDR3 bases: TGTGCCAGCAGTCAAAGGGATGAGCAGTTCTTC. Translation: CASSQRDEQFF.

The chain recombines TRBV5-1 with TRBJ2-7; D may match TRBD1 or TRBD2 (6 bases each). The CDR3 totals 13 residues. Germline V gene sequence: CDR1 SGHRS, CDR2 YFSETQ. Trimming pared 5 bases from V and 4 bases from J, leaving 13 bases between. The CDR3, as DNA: TGCGCCAGCAGTTCGGGGGCGGGGTACGAGCAGTACTTC. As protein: CASSSGAGYEQYF.

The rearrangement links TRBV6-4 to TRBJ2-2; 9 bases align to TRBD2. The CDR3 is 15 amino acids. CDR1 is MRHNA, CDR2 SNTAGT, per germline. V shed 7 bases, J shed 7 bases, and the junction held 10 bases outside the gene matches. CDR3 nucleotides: TGTGCCAGCAAGGCGTTAGCGGGAGTAGGCGGGGAGCTGTTTTTT. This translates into CASKALAGVGGELFF.

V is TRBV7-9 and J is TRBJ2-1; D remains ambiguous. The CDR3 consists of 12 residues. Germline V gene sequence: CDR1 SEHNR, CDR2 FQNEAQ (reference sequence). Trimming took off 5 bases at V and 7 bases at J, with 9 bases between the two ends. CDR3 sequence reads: CASSLWQNEQFF. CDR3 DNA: TGTGCCAGCAGCCTCTGGCAGAATGAGCAGTTCTTC.

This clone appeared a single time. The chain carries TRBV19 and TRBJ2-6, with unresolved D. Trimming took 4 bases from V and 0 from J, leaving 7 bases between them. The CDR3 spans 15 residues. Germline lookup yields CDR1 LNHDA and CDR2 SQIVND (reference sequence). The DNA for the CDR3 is TGTGCCAGTAGTAGTGTCAACTCTGGGGCCAACGTCCTGACTTTC. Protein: CASSSVNSGANVLTF.

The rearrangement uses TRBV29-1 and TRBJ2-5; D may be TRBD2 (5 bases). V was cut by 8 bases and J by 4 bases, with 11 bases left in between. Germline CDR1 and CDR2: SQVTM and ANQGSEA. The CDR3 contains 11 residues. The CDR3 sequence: CSIGLGETQYF. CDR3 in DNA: TGCAGCATTGGACTGGGAGAGACCCAGTACTTC.

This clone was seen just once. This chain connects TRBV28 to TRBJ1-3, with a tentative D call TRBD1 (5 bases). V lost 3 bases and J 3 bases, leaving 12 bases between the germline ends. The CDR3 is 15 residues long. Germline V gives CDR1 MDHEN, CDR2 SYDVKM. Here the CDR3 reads CASSLQGFGGNTIYF. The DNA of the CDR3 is TGTGCCAGCAGTTTGCAGGGATTCGGTGGAAACACCATATATTTT.

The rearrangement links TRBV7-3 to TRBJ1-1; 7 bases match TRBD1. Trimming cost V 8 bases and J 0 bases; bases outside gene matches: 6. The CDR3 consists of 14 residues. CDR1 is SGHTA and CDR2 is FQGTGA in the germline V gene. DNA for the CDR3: TGTGCCAGCGGGGCAGGGGGGATGAACACTGAAGCTTTCTTT. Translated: CASGAGGMNTEAFF.

This CDR3 reads CASSRLAGEDEQYF. The CDR3 DNA follows: TGTGCCAGCAGCCGACTAGCGGGAGAAGACGAGCAGTACTTC. The rearrangement uses TRBV11-2 and TRBJ2-7, with 12 bases identical to TRBD2. Per the germline V gene, CDR1 is SGHAT and CDR2 is FQNNGV. After removal of 5 bases from V and 5 bases from J, the junction contained 4 bases not matched to a gene. The CDR3 runs to 14 residues.

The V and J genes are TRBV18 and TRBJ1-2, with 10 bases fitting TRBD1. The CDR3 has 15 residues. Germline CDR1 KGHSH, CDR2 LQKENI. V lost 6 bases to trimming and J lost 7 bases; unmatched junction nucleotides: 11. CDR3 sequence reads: CASSYGTGDGSGYTF. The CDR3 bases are TGTGCCAGCTCTTACGGGACAGGGGACGGTAGTGGCTACACCTTC.

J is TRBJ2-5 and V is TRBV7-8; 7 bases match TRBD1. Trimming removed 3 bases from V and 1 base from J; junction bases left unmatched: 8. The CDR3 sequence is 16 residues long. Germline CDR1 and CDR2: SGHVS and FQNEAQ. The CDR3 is CASSFQTGLPQETQYF. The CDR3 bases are TGTGCCAGCAGCTTTCAGACAGGGCTACCCCAAGAGACCCAGTACTTC.

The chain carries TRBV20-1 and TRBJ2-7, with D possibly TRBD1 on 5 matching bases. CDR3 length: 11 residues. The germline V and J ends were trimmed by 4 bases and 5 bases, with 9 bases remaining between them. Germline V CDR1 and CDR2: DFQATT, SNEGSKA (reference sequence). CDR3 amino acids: CSATQGDEQYF. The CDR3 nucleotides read TGCAGTGCTACTCAGGGTGACGAGCAGTACTTC.

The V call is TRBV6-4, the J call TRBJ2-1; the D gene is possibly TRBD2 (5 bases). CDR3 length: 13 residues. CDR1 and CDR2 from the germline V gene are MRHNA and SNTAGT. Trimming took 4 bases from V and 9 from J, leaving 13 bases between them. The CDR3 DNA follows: TGTGCCAGCAGTGCCCAGCGGACTGGTGAGCAGTTCTTC. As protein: CASSAQRTGEQFF.

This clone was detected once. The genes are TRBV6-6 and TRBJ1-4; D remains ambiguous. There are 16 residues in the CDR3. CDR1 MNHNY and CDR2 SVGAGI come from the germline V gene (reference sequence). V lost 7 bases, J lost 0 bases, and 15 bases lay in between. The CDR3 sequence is CASTKKAGATNEKLFF. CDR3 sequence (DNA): TGTGCCAGCACCAAGAAAGCCGGAGCAACTAATGAAAAACTGTTTTTT.